Listed below are T cell receptor beta chains from one sample, sequenced in a study of blood T cells in healthy people across ages. TCRdb fed the 5' RACE reads into MiXCR, producing one record per CDR3 protein. The data hold 1.4 million or so distinct CDR3 sequences, with approximately 43% observed a single time. Sequences were obtained from blood. The receptor set was obtained from a woman aged 18 to 35 in good health. The CDR3 runs from the conserved cysteine through the conserved F or W. The D gene is left open where the match is weak. For some rows the clone size is stated as once, few or many, or as a class when expanded; others skip it.

D,J,V,size,length,CDR3,DNA
TRBD1,TRBJ2-2,TRBV27,.,15,CASSLGQGATGELFF,TGTGCCAGCAGTTTGGGACAGGGGGCCACCGGGGAGCTGTTTTTT
.,TRBJ2-2,TRBV5-5,few,14,CASSLQMGTGELFF,TGTGCCAGCAGCTTACAAATGGGCACCGGGGAGCTGTTTTTT
TRBD2,TRBJ2-7,TRBV5-1,.,16,CASSGGLAGIYNEQYF,TGCGCCAGCAGCGGCGGACTAGCGGGGATATACAATGAGCAGTACTTC
.,TRBJ2-5,TRBV20-1,few,11,CSALRENEQYF,TGTAGTGCCCTAAGGGAGAATGAGCAGTACTTC
TRBD2,TRBJ2-3,TRBV27,.,20,CASRLSGGYPSRDSTDTQYF,TGTGCCAGCCGCCTTAGCGGGGGATACCCAAGTAGGGATAGCACAGATACGCAGTATTTT
TRBD2,TRBJ2-1,TRBV30,.,17,CASQAGGPGRNYNEQFF,TGTGCCTCCCAAGCGGGAGGCCCCGGGAGGAACTACAATGAGCAGTTCTTC
TRBD2,TRBJ2-7,TRBV10-2,.,16,CASRPLLAGGSNEQYF,TGCGCCAGCAGACCACTGCTAGCGGGGGGGTCGAATGAGCAGTACTTC
.,TRBJ2-5,TRBV9,once,12,CASGRIEETQYF,TGTGCCAGCGGACGTATCGAAGAGACCCAGTACTTC
.,TRBJ1-5,TRBV10-3,.,17,CAISEAAGGGVNQPQHF,TGTGCCATCAGTGAGGCGGCCGGGGGGGGAGTCAATCAGCCCCAGCATTTT
.,TRBJ2-7,TRBV7-9,many,12,CASRANSYEQYF,TGTGCCAGCAGGGCTAACTCCTACGAGCAGTACTTC
TRBD2,TRBJ2-3,TRBV27,few,14,CASSSGYGGGTQYF,TGTGCCAGCAGTTCAGGTTATGGCGGGGGTACGCAGTATTTT
TRBD1,TRBJ2-3,TRBV6-5,few,15,CASRADRAGTDTQYF,TGTGCCAGCAGAGCGGACAGGGCTGGCACAGATACGCAGTATTTT